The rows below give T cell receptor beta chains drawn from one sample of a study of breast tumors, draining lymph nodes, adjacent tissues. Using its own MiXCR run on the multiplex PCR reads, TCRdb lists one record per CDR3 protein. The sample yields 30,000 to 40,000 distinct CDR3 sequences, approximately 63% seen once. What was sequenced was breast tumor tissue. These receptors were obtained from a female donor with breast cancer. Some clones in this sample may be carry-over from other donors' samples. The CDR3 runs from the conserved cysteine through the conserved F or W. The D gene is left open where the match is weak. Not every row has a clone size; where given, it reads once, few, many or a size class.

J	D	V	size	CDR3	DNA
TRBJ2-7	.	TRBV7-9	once	CASRGQNEQYF	TGTGCCAGCCGGGGGCAGAACGAGCAGTACTTC
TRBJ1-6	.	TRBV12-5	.	CASGRARVSYNSPLHF	TGTGCTAGTGGTCGCGCCAGGGTTTCCTATAATTCACCCCTCCACTTT
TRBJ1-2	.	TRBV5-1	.	CASGWGRNYGYTF	TGCGCCAGCGGTTGGGGGAGGAACTATGGCTACACCTTC
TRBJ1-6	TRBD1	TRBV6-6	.	CASSGQGAGDSPLHF	TGTGCCAGCAGTGGACAGGGGGCTGGTGATTCACCCCTCCACTTT
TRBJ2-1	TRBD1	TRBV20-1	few	CSAREDRAGYNEQFF	TGCAGTGCTAGAGAGGACAGGGCGGGATACAATGAGCAGTTCTTC
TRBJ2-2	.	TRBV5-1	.	CASSSTTNTGELFF	TGCGCCAGCAGCTCCACAACGAACACCGGGGAGCTGTTTTTT
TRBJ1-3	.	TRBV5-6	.	CASSLVGRSGNTIYF	TGTGCCAGCAGCTTAGTAGGGAGATCTGGAAACACCATATATTTT
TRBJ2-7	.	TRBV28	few	CASSATYEQYF	TGTGCCAGCAGTGCGACCTACGAGCAGTACTTC
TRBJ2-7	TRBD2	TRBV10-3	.	CATVSGDSSYEQYF	TGTGCCACCGTTAGCGGGGATAGCTCCTACGAGCAGTACTTC
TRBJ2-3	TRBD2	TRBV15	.	CATSRGTSGGADTQYF	TGTGCCACCAGCAGAGGGACTAGCGGGGGGGCAGATACGCAGTATTTT
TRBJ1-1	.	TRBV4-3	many	CASSQDVRTGGRGTEAFF	TGCGCCAGCAGCCAAGATGTGAGGACGGGGGGGCGCGGCACTGAAGCTTTCTTT
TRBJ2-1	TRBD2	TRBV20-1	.	CSARWTSGSSYNEQFF	TGCAGTGCTAGGTGGACTAGCGGTAGCTCCTACAATGAGCAGTTCTTC
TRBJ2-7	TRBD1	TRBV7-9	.	CACSLGQGARPYEQYF	TGTGCCTGCAGCTTAGGACAGGGGGCTAGACCATACGAGCAGTACTTC
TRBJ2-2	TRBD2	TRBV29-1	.	CSVETSGRAATGELFF	TGCAGCGTCGAGACTAGCGGGAGGGCCGCCACCGGGGAGCTGTTTTTT
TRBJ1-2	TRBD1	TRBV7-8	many	CASSLAWDREGYTF	TGTGCCAGCAGCTTAGCTTGGGACAGGGAAGGCTACACCTTC
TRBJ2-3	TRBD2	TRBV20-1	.	CSARALVAGAVTDTQYF	TGCAGTGCTAGAGCTTTGGTAGCGGGGGCGGTCACAGATACGCAGTATTTT
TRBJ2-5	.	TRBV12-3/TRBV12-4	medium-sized	CASSLAPGETQYF	TGTGCCAGCAGTTTAGCGCCGGGGGAGACCCAGTACTTC
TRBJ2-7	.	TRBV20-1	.	CSARVQGYEQYF	TGCAGTGCTAGAGTCCAGGGGTACGAGCAGTACTTC
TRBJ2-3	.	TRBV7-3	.	CASSLPTGNTGTQYF	TGTGCCAGCAGCTTACCTACAGGGAACACAGGTACGCAGTATTTT
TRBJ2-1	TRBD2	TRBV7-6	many	CASTKQPASGSYGNEQFF	TGTGCCAGCACCAAACAACCGGCAAGCGGGAGTTACGGCAATGAGCAGTTCTTC
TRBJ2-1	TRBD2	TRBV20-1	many	CSAAGLAALVPFYNEQFF	TGCAGTGCAGCGGGACTAGCGGCTCTCGTCCCCTTTTACAATGAGCAGTTCTTC
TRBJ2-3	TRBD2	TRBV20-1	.	CSARFLAGFTDTQYF	TGCAGTGCTAGGTTCCTAGCGGGGTTCACAGATACGCAGTATTTT
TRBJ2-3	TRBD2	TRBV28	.	CASNPGGFDTQYF	TGTGCCAGCAATCCGGGGGGTTTCGATACGCAGTATTTT
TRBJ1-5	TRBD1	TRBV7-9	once	CASSLWRDRYNQPQHF	TGTGCCAGCAGCTTATGGCGGGACAGGTACAATCAGCCCCAGCATTTT
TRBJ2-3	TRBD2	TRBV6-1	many	CASSQAQGLAGPDTQYF	TGTGCCAGCAGTCAAGCGCAGGGACTAGCGGGGCCCGATACGCAGTATTTT
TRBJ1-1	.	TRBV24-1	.	CATSSGQENTEAFF	TGTGCCACCAGTTCTGGGCAGGAGAACACTGAAGCTTTCTTT
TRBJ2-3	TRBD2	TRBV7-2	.	CASSLERGGADTQYF	TGTGCCAGCAGCTTAGAGCGGGGAGGGGCAGATACGCAGTATTTT
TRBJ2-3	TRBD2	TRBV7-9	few	CASSEGLAGGPHADTQYF	TGTGCCAGCAGCGAGGGACTAGCGGGGGGGCCACATGCAGATACGCAGTATTTT
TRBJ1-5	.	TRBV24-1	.	CATSDSSMPQHF	TGTGCCACCAGTGATTCTAGCATGCCCCAGCATTTT
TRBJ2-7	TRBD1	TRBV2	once	CASSELLLTGGSYEQYF	TGTGCCAGCAGTGAATTGTTGTTGACAGGGGGCAGCTACGAGCAGTACTTC
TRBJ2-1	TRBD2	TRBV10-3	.	CAITGGGPHSSSYNEQFF	TGTGCCATCACTGGGGGAGGGCCCCACTCGAGCTCCTACAATGAGCAGTTCTTC
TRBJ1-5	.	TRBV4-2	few	CASSQDRPGRQPQHF	TGTGCCAGCAGCCAAGATCGCCCAGGGCGGCAGCCCCAGCATTTT
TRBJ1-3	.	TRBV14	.	CASSQHSGNTIYF	TGTGCCAGCAGCCAACACTCTGGAAACACCATATATTTT
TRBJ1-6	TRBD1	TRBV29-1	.	CSVGQGENSPLHF	TGCAGCGTGGGACAGGGGGAAAATTCACCCCTCCACTTT
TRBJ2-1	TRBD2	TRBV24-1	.	CATSDGTSGSGTSREQFF	TGTGCCACCAGTGACGGGACTAGCGGGAGTGGAACGTCACGTGAGCAGTTCTTC
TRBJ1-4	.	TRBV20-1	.	CSAMWGSAEKLFF	TGCAGTGCTATGTGGGGCTCGGCTGAAAAACTGTTTTTT
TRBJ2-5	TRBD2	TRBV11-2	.	CASSLVGSGLAGQETQYF	TGTGCCAGCAGCTTAGTCGGGAGTGGGCTAGCGGGACAAGAGACCCAGTACTTC
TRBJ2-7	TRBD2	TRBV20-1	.	CSAMWTSGRTPEQYF	TGCAGTGCTATGTGGACTAGCGGGAGAACCCCCGAGCAGTACTTC
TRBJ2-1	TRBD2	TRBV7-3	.	CASSPHGGSSYNEQFF	TGTGCCAGCAGCCCCCATGGCGGGAGTTCCTACAATGAGCAGTTCTTC
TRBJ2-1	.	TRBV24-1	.	CATSVGSKGEQFF	TGTGCCACCAGTGTGGGCTCAAAGGGGGAGCAGTTCTTC
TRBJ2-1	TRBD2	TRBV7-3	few	CASSLWASGRLNEQFF	TGTGCCAGCAGCTTATGGGCTAGCGGGAGGCTCAATGAGCAGTTCTTC
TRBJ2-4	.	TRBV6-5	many	CASSPGLNLAKNIQYF	TGTGCCAGCAGTCCGGGGCTCAATTTAGCCAAAAACATTCAGTACTTC
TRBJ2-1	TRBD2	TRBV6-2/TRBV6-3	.	CASSHSTRGLLRGGQDEQFF	TGTGCCAGCAGTCACTCGACGAGGGGGTTGTTGCGGGGGGGCCAAGATGAGCAGTTCTTC
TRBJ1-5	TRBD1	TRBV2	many	CASREQGARGQPQHF	TGTGCCAGCAGGGAACAGGGGGCACGGGGTCAGCCCCAGCATTTT
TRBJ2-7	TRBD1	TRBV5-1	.	CASSMDRGGDEQYF	TGCGCCAGCAGCATGGACAGGGGTGGCGACGAGCAGTACTTC
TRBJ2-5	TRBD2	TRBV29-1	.	CSVETSGTYQETQYF	TGCAGCGTTGAGACTAGCGGCACTTACCAAGAGACCCAGTACTTC
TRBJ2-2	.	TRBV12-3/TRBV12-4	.	CASSFGRTGELFF	TGTGCCAGCAGTTTTGGGCGAACCGGGGAGCTGTTTTTT
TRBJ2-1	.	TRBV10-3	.	CAISATGSQYNEQFF	TGTGCCATCAGTGCAACCGGGTCTCAATACAATGAGCAGTTCTTC
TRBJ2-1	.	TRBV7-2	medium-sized	CASSLEGTRLEQFF	TGTGCCAGCAGCTTAGAGGGTACAAGACTAGAGCAGTTCTTC
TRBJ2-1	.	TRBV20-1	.	CSASAAVISYNEQFF	TGCAGTGCTAGTGCGGCAGTGATATCCTACAATGAGCAGTTCTTC
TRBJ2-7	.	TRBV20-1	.	CSADKGNEQYF	TGCAGCGCTGACAAGGGAAACGAGCAGTACTTC
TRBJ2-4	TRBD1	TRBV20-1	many	CSARGRGLENIQYF	TGCAGTGCTAGGGGTAGGGGGCTCGAAAACATTCAGTACTTC
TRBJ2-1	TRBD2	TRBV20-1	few	CSATSGRNEQFF	TGCAGTGCTACAAGCGGGAGGAATGAGCAGTTCTTC
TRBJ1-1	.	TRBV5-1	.	CASSPRSANTEAFF	TGCGCCAGCAGCCCGAGATCGGCGAACACTGAAGCTTTCTTT
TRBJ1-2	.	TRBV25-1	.	CASSEYMEGYTF	TGTGCCAGCAGTGAATATATGGAGGGCTACACCTTC
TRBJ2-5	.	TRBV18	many	CASSPSRGTETQYF	TGTGCCAGCTCACCATCTAGGGGTACAGAGACCCAGTACTTC
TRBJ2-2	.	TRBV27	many	CASSLYVVSNVYTGELFF	TGTGCCAGCAGTTTATACGTTGTGTCAAACGTTTACACCGGGGAGCTGTTTTTT
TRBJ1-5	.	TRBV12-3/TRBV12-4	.	CASNRHNQPQHF	TGTGCCAGCAACAGACACAATCAGCCCCAGCATTTT
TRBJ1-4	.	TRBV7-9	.	CASSSTRTGFNEKLFF	TGTGCCAGCAGCTCAACTCGGACGGGGTTTAATGAAAAACTGTTTTTT